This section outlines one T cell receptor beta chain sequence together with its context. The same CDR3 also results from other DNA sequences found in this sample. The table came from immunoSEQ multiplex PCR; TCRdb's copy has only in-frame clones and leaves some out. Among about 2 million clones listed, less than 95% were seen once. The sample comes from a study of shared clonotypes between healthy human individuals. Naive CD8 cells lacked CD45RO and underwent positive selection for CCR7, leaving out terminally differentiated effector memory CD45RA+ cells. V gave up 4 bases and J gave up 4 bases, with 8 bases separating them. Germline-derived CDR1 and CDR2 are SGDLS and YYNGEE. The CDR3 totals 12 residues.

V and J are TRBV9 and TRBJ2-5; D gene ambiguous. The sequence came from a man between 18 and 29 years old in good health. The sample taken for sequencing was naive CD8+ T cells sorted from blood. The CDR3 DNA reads TGTGCCAGCAGCCCTGGGTTAGAGACCCAGTACTTC. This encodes CASSPGLETQYF.